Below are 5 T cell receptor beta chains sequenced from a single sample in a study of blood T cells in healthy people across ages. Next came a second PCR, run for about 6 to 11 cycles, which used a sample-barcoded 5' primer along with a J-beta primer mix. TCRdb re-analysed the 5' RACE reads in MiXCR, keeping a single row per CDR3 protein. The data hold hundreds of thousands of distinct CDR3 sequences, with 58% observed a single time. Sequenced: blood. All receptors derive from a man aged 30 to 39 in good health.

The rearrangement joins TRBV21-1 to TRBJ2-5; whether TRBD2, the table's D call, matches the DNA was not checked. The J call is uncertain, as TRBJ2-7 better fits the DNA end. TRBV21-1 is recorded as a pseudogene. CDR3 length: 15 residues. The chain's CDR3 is CASSKYARPDYEQYF. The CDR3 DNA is TGTGCCAGCAGCAAATACGCGAGACCGGACTACGAGCAGTACTTC.

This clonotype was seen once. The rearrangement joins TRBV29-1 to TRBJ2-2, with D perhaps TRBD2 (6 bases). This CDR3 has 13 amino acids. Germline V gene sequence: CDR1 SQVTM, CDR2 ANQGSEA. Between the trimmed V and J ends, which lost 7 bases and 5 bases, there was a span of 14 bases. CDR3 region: CSAELGGTGELFF. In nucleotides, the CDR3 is TGCAGCGCCGAGCTCGGGGGTACCGGGGAGCTGTTTTTT.

CDR3 sequence reads: CASSNKVSNEQFF. In DNA form, the CDR3 reads TGCGCCAGCAGCAACAAGGTCTCCAATGAGCAGTTCTTC. The genes are TRBV4-3 and TRBJ2-1; D not resolved. V lost 5 bases and J 6 bases, leaving 11 bases between the germline ends. The germline V gene has CDR1 LGHNA and CDR2 YSLEER. This CDR3 region has 13 residues.

The CDR3 sequence is CASSSTTYRDTEAFF. The DNA for the CDR3 is TGCGCCAGCAGCTCAACCACCTACAGGGATACTGAAGCTTTCTTT. This chain uses TRBV5-1 with TRBJ1-1, with D perhaps TRBD1 (6 bases). Per germline, CDR1 SGHRS and CDR2 YFSETQ. The CDR3 has 15 residues. Trimming removed 3 bases at V and 5 bases at J, with 17 bases between.

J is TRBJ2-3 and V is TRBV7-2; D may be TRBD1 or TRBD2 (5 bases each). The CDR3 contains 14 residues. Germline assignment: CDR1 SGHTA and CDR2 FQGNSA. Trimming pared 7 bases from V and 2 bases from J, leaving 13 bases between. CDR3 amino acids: CASNEGLHTDTQYF. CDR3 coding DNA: TGTGCCAGCAACGAGGGGTTACACACAGATACGCAGTATTTT.